The clone carrying this TCR beta chain has only a few counts. The sample is drawn from a study of CD8 T cells in Susac syndrome. Random hexamers were used to reverse transcribe the RNA input (about 0.5 to 1 ug). Each CDR3 protein is one row after TCRdb ran MiXCR on the immunoSEQ multiplex PCR reads. The profile covers tens of thousands of distinct CDR3 sequences, with roughly 94% appearing a single time and approximately 0.26% taken by the ten largest. Looked up from germline, CDR1 is SGHNT and CDR2 is YYREEE (reference sequence). The CDR3 has 12 amino acids. V shed 0 bases and J shed 4 bases, with 4 bases lying between them.

The sample comprised CD8+ T cells from PBMCs. The receptor was isolated from a human donor in good health. The V call is TRBV5-4, the J call TRBJ2-5; D is unresolved. The CDR3 loop reads CASSLDGETQYF. CDR3 nucleotides: TGTGCCAGCAGCTTGGACGGAGAGACCCAGTACTTC.